The present TCR beta chain was sequenced within a study of shared clonotypes between healthy human individuals. Regarding the study as a whole: Non-shared clonotypes were found to have lower generation probabilities than the clonotypes that were shared by all four of the sorted-subset donors. Rarefaction showed sorted-subset sequencing was incomplete despite large depth. Shared clonotypes: 4.5% to 5% naive CD4, around 3.4% naive CD8, 2.3% memory CD4, approximately 0.37% memory CD8.

Using immunoSEQ multiplex PCR, the repertoire was profiled, and TCRdb retains in-frame clones only, with some absent. Here the sample spans about 580,000 clones, about 98% being singletons. Concerning this clone itself: Its antigen is unknown.

Selected positively for CCR7 and CD45RO-negative, naive CD8 cells excluded terminally differentiated effector memory CD45RA+ cells. The donor cohort consisted entirely of Caucasian adults residing in Nashville, Tennessee. This sequence was found in a man aged 25 to 40 in good health. Material: naive CD8+ T cells sorted from blood.

CDR3: CASSLRDGQGRGTWVETQYF. CDR3 coding DNA: TGTGCCAGCAGTTTAAGGGACGGACAGGGGAGGGGAACATGGGTAGAGACCCAGTACTTC. The chain is built from TRBV28 and TRBJ2-5; 9 positions match TRBD1. From germline, CDR1 is MDHEN and CDR2 SYDVKM. The CDR3 has 20 amino acids. Trimming cost V 2 bases and J 4 bases; bases outside gene matches: 20.